The present T cell receptor (beta chain) was sequenced within a study of blood T cell repertoires in COVID-19. Background on the study: COVID-19 samples collected from the United States, Italy and Spain covered acute and convalescent phases. T cells, B-cell-depleted T cells, or PBMCs provided the cDNA or gDNA that served as material.

Authors' analysis steps: It was from reference gene primer amplification that nucleated cell counts were estimated. Libraries were prepared by immunoSEQ multiplex PCR; TCRdb keeps only in-frame clonotypes and omits some of them. V and J calls and clone size come straight from that table; D and trimming were deduced from the DNA. The table includes about 140,000 clones, 65% to 90% detected once. This CDR3 region has 13 residues. The V segment lost 8 bases and the J segment 2 bases; nucleotides outside the gene matches: 4. Germline-derived CDR1 and CDR2 are MNHEY and SMNVEV (reference sequence). This sequence originates from a man aged 50 or older with acute or convalescent COVID-19. Sequences were obtained from peripheral blood. The V and J genes are TRBV27 and TRBJ2-7, with TRBD1 matching 9 bases. CDR3 residues: CASGRDRAYEQYF. The CDR3, as DNA: TGTGCCAGCGGTAGGGACAGGGCCTACGAGCAGTACTTC.